These T cell receptor beta chains were read from a single sample in a study of T cells in Graves' hyperthyroidism and ophthalmopathy. From the multiplex PCR reads, TCRdb called clonotypes with MiXCR, one entry per CDR3 protein. The profile covers about 380,000 distinct CDR3 sequences, with about 15% appearing a single time and roughly 9.6% taken by the ten largest. Sequenced: blood. These receptors came from an older woman with Graves' hyperthyroidism. CDR3s include the opening cysteine and the closing phenylalanine or tryptophan. D genes are given only for firm matches. Some rows mark clone size as missing; the rest say once, few, many or name a class of expanded clone.

J gene: TRBJ2-7; D gene: NA; clone size: few; V gene: TRBV6-6; CDR3 protein: CASSYDRQAGYEQYF; CDR3 DNA: TGTGCCAGCAGTTACGACCGACAGGCTGGCTACGAGCAGTACTTC
J gene: TRBJ2-1; D gene: TRBD2; clone size: many; V gene: TRBV11-3; CDR3 protein: CASTPGAGGPSEQFF; CDR3 DNA: TGTGCCAGCACCCCCGGAGCGGGAGGGCCGAGTGAGCAGTTCTTC
J gene: TRBJ1-1; D gene: NA; clone size: NA; V gene: TRBV24-1; CDR3 protein: CATSGGTGKTEAFF; CDR3 DNA: TGTGCCACCAGTGGGGGCACAGGGAAAACTGAAGCTTTCTTT
J gene: TRBJ1-1; D gene: TRBD1; clone size: many; V gene: TRBV18; CDR3 protein: CASSPLRQGTEAFF; CDR3 DNA: TGTGCCAGCTCACCCTTACGACAGGGCACTGAAGCTTTCTTT
J gene: TRBJ2-1; D gene: TRBD2; clone size: NA; V gene: TRBV19; CDR3 protein: CASSDLSGVDEQFF; CDR3 DNA: TGTGCCAGTAGTGACCTTAGCGGGGTCGATGAGCAGTTCTTC
J gene: TRBJ2-5; D gene: NA; clone size: many; V gene: TRBV6-2/TRBV6-3; CDR3 protein: CASSRPFGRTKETQYF; CDR3 DNA: TGTGCCAGCAGCCGCCCCTTCGGGCGGACCAAAGAGACCCAGTACTTC
J gene: TRBJ2-6; D gene: NA; clone size: few; V gene: TRBV28; CDR3 protein: CASSLVKWVRTSGANVLTF; CDR3 DNA: TGTGCCAGCAGTTTGGTGAAATGGGTACGGACCTCTGGGGCCAACGTCCTGACTTTC
J gene: TRBJ2-2; D gene: NA; clone size: many; V gene: TRBV11-2; CDR3 protein: CASSLASGELFF; CDR3 DNA: TGTGCCAGCAGCTTAGCCTCTGGGGAGCTGTTTTTT
J gene: TRBJ2-1; D gene: TRBD2; clone size: many; V gene: TRBV5-1; CDR3 protein: CASRRTSGRDEQFF; CDR3 DNA: TGCGCCAGCAGGCGGACTAGCGGGAGGGATGAGCAGTTCTTC
J gene: TRBJ1-5; D gene: NA; clone size: many; V gene: TRBV2; CDR3 protein: CASTTDSRPYQPQHF; CDR3 DNA: TGTGCCAGCACCACGGACAGCCGGCCCTATCAGCCCCAGCATTTT
J gene: TRBJ1-1; D gene: NA; clone size: many; V gene: TRBV28; CDR3 protein: CASSSGTSDTEAFF; CDR3 DNA: TGTGCCAGCAGCTCCGGGACATCGGACACTGAAGCTTTCTTT
J gene: TRBJ2-4; D gene: TRBD2; clone size: few; V gene: TRBV6-5; CDR3 protein: CASSYLGLAGGPLAKNIQYF; CDR3 DNA: TGTGCCAGCAGTTACCTCGGACTAGCGGGAGGCCCCCTAGCCAAAAACATTCAGTACTTC
J gene: TRBJ2-5; D gene: NA; clone size: once; V gene: TRBV5-1; CDR3 protein: CASSLGSSVGETQYF; CDR3 DNA: TGCGCCAGCAGCTTGGGTTCCAGTGTTGGAGAGACCCAGTACTTC
J gene: TRBJ2-2; D gene: NA; clone size: many; V gene: TRBV30; CDR3 protein: CAWGDTGELFF; CDR3 DNA: TGTGCCTGGGGGGACACCGGGGAGCTGTTTTTT
J gene: TRBJ2-7; D gene: NA; clone size: NA; V gene: TRBV24-1; CDR3 protein: CATSPGWQGAYEQYF; CDR3 DNA: TGTGCCACCAGTCCCGGGTGGCAAGGCGCCTACGAGCAGTACTTC
J gene: TRBJ2-1; D gene: NA; clone size: few; V gene: TRBV24-1; CDR3 protein: CATSDLSVGRGNEQFF; CDR3 DNA: TGTGCCACCAGTGATTTGAGTGTGGGGCGAGGAAATGAGCAGTTCTTC
J gene: TRBJ1-2; D gene: NA; clone size: many; V gene: TRBV29-1; CDR3 protein: CSVRRAGGDGYTF; CDR3 DNA: TGCAGCGTAAGACGGGCGGGGGGCGATGGCTACACCTTC
J gene: TRBJ2-7; D gene: TRBD2; clone size: many; V gene: TRBV20-1; CDR3 protein: CSALRTSGRYEQYF; CDR3 DNA: TGCAGTGCTTTACGGACTAGCGGGAGATACGAGCAGTACTTC
J gene: TRBJ2-3; D gene: NA; clone size: many; V gene: TRBV6-5; CDR3 protein: CASSYSNSVPSTDTQYF; CDR3 DNA: TGTGCCAGCAGTTACTCGAATTCAGTCCCTAGCACAGATACGCAGTATTTT
J gene: TRBJ2-4; D gene: NA; clone size: many; V gene: TRBV30; CDR3 protein: CAWSGKGAKNIQYF; CDR3 DNA: TGTGCCTGGAGTGGAAAGGGAGCCAAAAACATTCAGTACTTC
J gene: TRBJ2-1; D gene: NA; clone size: NA; V gene: TRBV20-1; CDR3 protein: CSAIKVGQRGNEQFF; CDR3 DNA: TGCAGTGCTATCAAGGTGGGGCAGAGAGGGAATGAGCAGTTCTTC
J gene: TRBJ2-1; D gene: TRBD2; clone size: many; V gene: TRBV20-1; CDR3 protein: CSARLAGTNEQFF; CDR3 DNA: TGCAGTGCTAGACTAGCGGGAACAAATGAGCAGTTCTTC
J gene: TRBJ1-1; D gene: NA; clone size: once; V gene: TRBV18; CDR3 protein: CASSPDGSNTEAFF; CDR3 DNA: TGTGCCAGCTCACCGGACGGGTCGAACACTGAAGCTTTCTTT
J gene: TRBJ2-7; D gene: TRBD2; clone size: many; V gene: TRBV11-2; CDR3 protein: CASSLDRSSGPYEQYF; CDR3 DNA: TGTGCCAGCAGCTTAGATCGGTCTAGCGGGCCTTACGAGCAGTACTTC
J gene: TRBJ2-1; D gene: NA; clone size: NA; V gene: TRBV12-3/TRBV12-4; CDR3 protein: CASSFLDPYNEQFF; CDR3 DNA: TGTGCCAGCAGTTTTCTAGACCCTTACAATGAGCAGTTCTTC
J gene: TRBJ2-4; D gene: TRBD1; clone size: NA; V gene: TRBV27; CDR3 protein: CASSHRQGSAYSNIQYF; CDR3 DNA: TGTGCCAGCAGTCACCGACAGGGCTCAGCTTATTCGAACATTCAGTACTTC
J gene: TRBJ1-5; D gene: NA; clone size: many; V gene: TRBV30; CDR3 protein: CAWSLRGNQPQHF; CDR3 DNA: TGTGCCTGGAGTCTGAGGGGCAATCAGCCCCAGCATTTT
J gene: TRBJ2-2; D gene: NA; clone size: few; V gene: TRBV6-2/TRBV6-3; CDR3 protein: CASLTVNTGELFF; CDR3 DNA: TGTGCCAGCCTGACAGTTAACACCGGGGAGCTGTTTTTT
J gene: TRBJ2-1; D gene: TRBD2; clone size: NA; V gene: TRBV5-8; CDR3 protein: CASSPWTSGSGEQFF; CDR3 DNA: TGTGCCAGCAGCCCCTGGACTAGCGGGAGCGGTGAGCAGTTCTTC
J gene: TRBJ1-1; D gene: NA; clone size: many; V gene: TRBV7-9; CDR3 protein: CASSFASPASTEAFF; CDR3 DNA: TGTGCCAGCAGCTTCGCGAGCCCGGCCAGTACTGAAGCTTTCTTT
J gene: TRBJ2-3; D gene: TRBD2; clone size: NA; V gene: TRBV5-5; CDR3 protein: CAGSPGLAGGTDTQYF; CDR3 DNA: TGTGCCGGCAGCCCGGGACTAGCGGGAGGCACAGATACGCAGTATTTT
J gene: TRBJ1-4; D gene: NA; clone size: few; V gene: TRBV19; CDR3 protein: CASSIGTANEKLFF; CDR3 DNA: TGTGCCAGTAGTATAGGCACTGCTAATGAAAAACTGTTTTTT
J gene: TRBJ2-2; D gene: TRBD2; clone size: few; V gene: TRBV6-5; CDR3 protein: CASSYSGSSGGSSNTGELFF; CDR3 DNA: TGTGCCAGCAGTTACTCTGGGTCGTCGGGCGGGAGTTCGAACACCGGGGAGCTGTTTTTT
J gene: TRBJ2-5; D gene: TRBD2; clone size: many; V gene: TRBV7-8; CDR3 protein: CASSSSGRGMKTQYF; CDR3 DNA: TGTGCCAGCAGTTCTAGCGGGAGGGGCATGAAGACCCAGTACTTC
J gene: TRBJ2-3; D gene: NA; clone size: NA; V gene: TRBV19; CDR3 protein: CASTNTGLRPTQYF; CDR3 DNA: TGTGCCAGTACCAATACGGGGCTCCGGCCTACGCAGTATTTT
J gene: TRBJ2-5; D gene: TRBD1; clone size: few; V gene: TRBV3-1; CDR3 protein: CASSQDPPSGTGGQETQYF; CDR3 DNA: TGTGCCAGCAGCCAAGACCCCCCGAGTGGGACAGGGGGCCAAGAGACCCAGTACTTC
J gene: TRBJ2-7; D gene: TRBD1; clone size: NA; V gene: TRBV6-1; CDR3 protein: CASSAGQGGTYEQYF; CDR3 DNA: TGTGCCAGCAGTGCGGGACAGGGCGGGACCTACGAGCAGTACTTC
J gene: TRBJ2-5; D gene: TRBD2; clone size: NA; V gene: TRBV2; CDR3 protein: CASSASGIVETQYF; CDR3 DNA: TGTGCCAGCAGTGCTAGCGGGATTGTGGAGACCCAGTACTTC
J gene: TRBJ2-1; D gene: NA; clone size: NA; V gene: TRBV10-3; CDR3 protein: CAISAVGARQQFF; CDR3 DNA: TGTGCCATCAGTGCCGTTGGTGCCCGTCAGCAGTTCTTC